The 5 T cell receptor beta chains in this list originate from one sample, sequenced in a study of human T cells and chemical hapten exposure. The time point denotes: patch test 2, 6 weeks after DPC sensitization. Treatment specified: therapeutic diphenylcyclopropenone sensitization with weekly scalp DPC. TCRdb recomputed calls from the RACE reads with MiXCR, one row per CDR3 protein. The sample has around 360,000 distinct CDR3 sequences, roughly 6.3% seen once; the top ten hold about 5.6%. The sequencing here drew on whole blood, taken in connection with sensitization to the hapten diphenylcyclopropenone (DPC). These receptors were collected from a woman aged 18-35 years with alopecia areata. Some clones in this sample may be carry-over from other donors' samples.

The chain has TRBV11-3 and TRBJ2-1; maybe TRBD2 (5 bases). The CDR3 is 13 amino acids. V was trimmed by 4 bases and J by 9 bases, leaving 13 bases between them. In germline, CDR1 is SGHNT, CDR2 YENEEA. In nucleotides, the CDR3 is TGTGCCAGCAGCTCACTTAGCGAGGCTGAGCAGTTCTTC. It is translated as CASSSLSEAEQFF.

At least ten counts were recorded for this clonotype. The chain links TRBV4-2 to TRBJ1-5, with 8 positions matching TRBD1. CDR3 length: 16 residues. V dropped 3 bases and J dropped 4; count of bases not matched to a gene: 8. Germline CDR1 and CDR2: LGHNA and YNFKEQ. The CDR3 protein is CASSHHITGGNQPQHF. CDR3 in DNA: TGTGCCAGCAGCCATCACATAACAGGGGGGAATCAGCCCCAGCATTTT.

This clonotype appeared many times. This chain connects TRBV6-4 to TRBJ2-3; 12 bases line up with TRBD2. Trimming at V came to 3 bases and at J to 6 bases, leaving 4 bases not matched to a gene. CDR3 length equals 15 residues. The germline V gene encodes CDR1 MRHNA and CDR2 SNTAGT. The CDR3 loop is CASSETSGGMDTQYF. CDR3 coding DNA: TGTGCCAGCAGTGAAACTAGCGGGGGGATGGATACGCAGTATTTT.

This clonotype was seen a few times. This chain connects TRBV12-3 or TRBV12-4 to TRBJ2-1; the match to TRBD2 covers 14 bases. Trimming removed 5 bases from V and 7 bases from J; junction bases left unmatched: 10. This CDR3 contains 17 residues. The DNA for the CDR3 is TGTGCCAGCAGTACCCCGACTAGCGGGGGGGCCCGGAATGAGCAGTTCTTC. Amino acid sequence: CASSTPTSGGARNEQFF.

This chain connects TRBV6-2 or TRBV6-3 to TRBJ2-7, with D perhaps TRBD1 or TRBD2 (5 bases each). The V gene lost 9 bases and the J gene lost 6 bases, with 27 bases spanning the gap. Per the germline V gene, CDR1 is MNHEY and CDR2 is SVGEGT. The CDR3 extends over 16 amino acids. In nucleotides, the CDR3 is TGTGCCAGTACTGATCCCCCCCCAGGGAATGAGGGCGAGCAGTACTTC. Amino acids: CASTDPPPGNEGEQYF.